This T cell receptor (beta chain) was documented in a study of read filtering for tumor transcriptome and immune sequencing. Every patient had bone marrow sampled while the disease was active. Overall study findings and caveats: RNA-seq captured clonotypes less deeply and reliably than IR-seq. The CD138-negative fraction was mixed bone marrow immune cells, not pure T cells.

Ten or more counts support this clonotype. The antigen remains unidentified. Germline lookup yields CDR1 KGHDR and CDR2 SFDVKD. There are 13 residues in the CDR3. Trimming took off 9 bases at V and 1 base at J, with 9 bases between the two ends. The library was built from 400 to 500 ng RNA with molecular barcoded adaptors for alpha/delta and beta/gamma chains. TCRdb redid the calling of the reads with MiXCR, one entry per CDR3 protein. The table lists around 130,000 distinct CDR3 sequences, 13% of them singletons. The clonotype comes from a donor aged 40 or older with multiple myeloma. Sequenced material: a population of CD138-negative cells sorted from bone marrow. J is TRBJ2-1 and V is TRBV24-1, with no clear D. The CDR3, as DNA: TGTGCCACCGGAACTGATTCCTACAATGAGCAGTTCTTC. Amino acids: CATGTDSYNEQFF.